The 22 T cell receptor beta chains presented below share a single source sample, sequenced in a study of T cell responses to AZD1222 COVID-19 vaccine. Measured with immunoSEQ multiplex PCR; TCRdb has only the in-frame clones, and not every one. Counted here are some 120,000 clones, approximately 90% occurring once; the ten biggest clones make up over 8.5%. The sequences come from peripheral blood, collected on day 0 of MenACWY control vaccination. These receptors were collected from an adult in good health.

A few counts support this clone. J is TRBJ2-7 and V is TRBV5-1, with a possible D match to TRBD2 (6 bases). CDR1 SGHRS and CDR2 YFSETQ come from the germline V gene. V was trimmed by 4 bases and J by 5 bases, leaving 22 bases between them. This CDR3 contains 16 residues. The CDR3 loop is CASSLLIGRGSDEQYF. The CDR3 DNA follows: TGCGCCAGCAGCCTTCTAATCGGGAGAGGGAGTGACGAGCAGTACTTC.

CDR3: CASTGQGWIQYF. The CDR3, as DNA: TGTGCCTCAACGGGGCAGGGTTGGATCCAGTACTTC. The rearrangement uses TRBV30 and TRBJ2-5; D could derive from TRBD1 or TRBD2 (5 bases each). The germline V gene has CDR1 GTSNPN and CDR2 SVGIG (reference sequence). Trimming took 7 bases from V and 10 from J, leaving 19 bases between them. The length of the CDR3 is 12 residues.

The V gene is TRBV3-1 (or the pseudogene TRBV3-2), the J gene TRBJ1-1; D might be TRBD1 (5 bases). The CDR3 is 15 amino acids. Germline lookup yields CDR1 LGHDT and CDR2 YNNKEL (reference sequence). V lost 4 bases and J lost 3, with 15 bases in between. This chain's CDR3 is CASSRREVQDTEAFF. CDR3 coding DNA: TGTGCCAGCAGCCGAAGAGAGGTACAGGACACTGAAGCTTTCTTT.

The count of this clone is one. This sequence joins TRBV5-4 and TRBJ2-7; TRBD1 aligns across 9 bases. V shed 4 bases and J 3 bases; nucleotides not matched to a gene: 8. Germline V gene data show CDR1 as SGHNT and CDR2 as YYREEE (reference sequence). This CDR3 contains 15 residues. The CDR3 here is CASSLTGTGRYEQYF. CDR3 DNA sequence: TGTGCCAGCAGCCTAACCGGGACAGGGCGCTACGAGCAGTACTTC.

This clone was recorded a few times. The chain combines TRBV5-1 with TRBJ2-7; D is tentatively TRBD1 or TRBD2 (5 bases each). CDR1 and CDR2 from the germline V gene are SGHRS and YFSETQ. The CDR3 is 14 amino acids. V dropped 2 bases and J dropped 4 bases, with 13 bases sitting between them. CDR3 region: CASSFIGTEYEQYF. In nucleotides, the CDR3 is TGCGCCAGCAGCTTCATCGGGACGGAGTACGAGCAGTACTTC.

This chain uses TRBV19 with TRBJ2-2, with 9 nucleotides matching TRBD1. J gave up 6 bases and V 7 bases, and 9 bases lay outside the gene matches. Looked up from germline, CDR1 is LNHDA and CDR2 is SQIVND (reference sequence). CDR3 length equals 15 residues. The CDR3, as DNA: TGTGCCAGTACCGTCGACAGGGGGGTGGCCGGGGAGCTGTTTTTT. It translates to CASTVDRGVAGELFF.

This chain uses TRBV6-5 with TRBJ1-2; 7 bases match TRBD1. The V and J ends lost 5 bases and 5 bases, in that order; junction bases with no gene match: 2. Germline CDR1 is MNHEY and CDR2 is SVGAGI. This CDR3 has 12 residues. CDR3 bases: TGTGCCAGCAGTCAACAGGGGTATGGCTACACCTTC. It is translated as CASSQQGYGYTF.

This chain joins TRBV27 and TRBJ1-4; no reliable D call. CDR1 is MNHEY, CDR2 SMNVEV, per germline (reference sequence). The V and J ends lost 3 bases and 0 bases respectively, with 5 bases between them. This CDR3 comprises 14 residues. The CDR3, as DNA: TGTGCCAGCAGTTTGCTGTCAACTAATGAAAAACTGTTTTTT. It yields the protein CASSLLSTNEKLFF.

The chain links TRBV30 to TRBJ1-5; no reliable D call. The CDR3 is 14 amino acids. V gave up 1 base and J gave up 1 base, with 8 bases separating them. Germline CDR1 is GTSNPN and CDR2 is SVGIG (reference sequence). The CDR3 DNA reads TGTGCCTGGAGTGCAGGTAAAAGCAATCAGCCCCAGCATTTT. It translates to CAWSAGKSNQPQHF.

This chain connects TRBV6-5 to TRBJ2-2, with 9 bases aligning to TRBD2. Trimming at V came to 6 bases and at J to 6 bases, leaving 2 bases not matched to a gene. The germline V gene encodes CDR1 MNHEY and CDR2 SVGAGI. This CDR3 is built from 13 residues. The CDR3 DNA sequence: TGTGCCAGCAGGGTAGCGGGAGCCGGGGAGCTGTTTTTT. Its protein is CASRVAGAGELFF.

This chain joins TRBV27 and TRBJ1-5, with D perhaps matching TRBD1 (6 bases). Deletions cut 5 bases from V and 3 bases from J, with 11 bases between. Germline CDR1 MNHEY, CDR2 SMNVEV (reference sequence). The CDR3 spans 14 residues. Here the CDR3 reads CASSEQGPNQPQHF. The CDR3 region has the DNA TGTGCCAGCAGTGAACAGGGACCCAATCAGCCCCAGCATTTT.

This clone was seen a handful of times. The CDR3 bases are TGTGCCAGCCACCGGGGCGACGAGCAGTACTTC. Its protein is CASHRGDEQYF. V usage is TRBV2 and J usage is TRBJ2-7; D possibly uses TRBD1 or TRBD2 (5 bases each). Per the germline V gene, CDR1 is SNHLY and CDR2 is FYNNEI. The CDR3 loop spans 11 amino acids. The V end lost 8 bases, the J end lost 5 bases, and 10 bases lay between the germline ends. Filled out from reference TRBV2 and TRBJ2-7, the complete variable domain reads EPEVTQTPSHQVTQMGQEVILRCVPISNHLYFYWYRQILGQKVEFLVSFYNNEISEKSEIFDDQFSVERPDGSNFTLKIRSTKLEDSAMYFCASHRGDEQYFGPGTRLTVT.

The chain is built from TRBV3-1 (or the pseudogene TRBV3-2) and TRBJ2-2, with D perhaps TRBD1 or TRBD2 (6 bases each). CDR3 length: 14 amino acids. Germline assignment: CDR1 LGHDT and CDR2 YNNKEL (reference sequence). The germline V and J ends were trimmed by 7 bases and 3 bases, with 12 bases remaining between them. CDR3 in DNA: TGTGCCAGCACCTCCGGGGGCCACACCGGGGAGCTGTTTTTT. It specifies CASTSGGHTGELFF.

The chain employs TRBV10-3 and TRBJ1-1, with D possibly TRBD1 on 5 matching bases. The CDR3 sequence is 13 residues long. Germline V gives CDR1 ENHRY, CDR2 SYGVKD. Between the trimmed V and J ends, which lost 10 bases and 7 bases, there was a span of 19 bases. The CDR3 protein is CATAHGAVYEAFF. In nucleotides, the CDR3 is TGTGCCACCGCGCACGGGGCAGTCTATGAAGCTTTCTTT.

This chain uses TRBV28 with TRBJ1-2; D unclear. Trimming left V 3 bases short and J 4 bases short, with 12 bases between. The CDR3 has 14 amino acids. Germline loops: CDR1 MDHEN, CDR2 SYDVKM. CDR3 sequence reads: CASSFTPPSYGYTF. The CDR3 DNA reads TGTGCCAGCAGTTTCACCCCCCCTAGCTATGGCTACACCTTC.

J is TRBJ2-1 and V is TRBV5-1, with D hard to call. Germline CDR1 SGHRS, CDR2 YFSETQ. The germline V and J ends were trimmed by 2 bases and 4 bases, with 10 bases remaining between them. This CDR3 spans 14 amino acids. CDR3: CASSLPRAYNEQFF. CDR3 nucleotides: TGCGCCAGCAGCTTACCTCGGGCTTACAATGAGCAGTTCTTC. The whole variable domain, remainder taken from reference TRBV5-1 and TRBJ2-1, is KAGVTQTPRYLIKTRGQQVTLSCSPISGHRSVSWYQQTPGQGLQFLFEYFSETQRNKGNFPGRFSGRQFSNSRSEMNVSTLELGDSALYLCASSLPRAYNEQFFGPGTRLTVL.

This rearrangement joins TRBV29-1 to TRBJ2-3; 7 bases map to TRBD2. The J segment lost 2 bases and the V segment lost 8 bases, leaving 7 bases of the junction unmatched. The CDR3 extends over 13 amino acids. Per germline, CDR1 SQVTM and CDR2 ANQGSEA. The CDR3 DNA reads TGCAGCATGATAGGACTAGACACAGATACGCAGTATTTT. Translation gives CSMIGLDTDTQYF.

This rearrangement joins TRBV6-5 to TRBJ1-1; perhaps TRBD1 as D (5 bases). The CDR3 loop spans 14 amino acids. Germline V gene lookup returns CDR1 MNHEY and CDR2 SVGAGI. V was pared by 6 bases and J by 1 base, with 12 bases between. The CDR3 bases are TGTGCCAGCAGGGCTCGGGACGGGAACACTGAAGCTTTCTTT. This translates into CASRARDGNTEAFF.

This clone was detected once. The V call is TRBV18, the J call TRBJ1-3, with D unresolved. Looked up from germline, CDR1 is KGHSH and CDR2 is LQKENI. With 0 bases removed from V and 0 bases from J, the gap between germline ends came to 9 bases. This CDR3 has 16 amino acids. In DNA form, the CDR3 reads TGTGCCAGCTCACCACCTAGGACGGACTCTGGAAACACCATATATTTT. Translating it yields CASSPPRTDSGNTIYF.

This chain links TRBV7-2 with TRBJ2-1, with 8 bases fitting TRBD2. Germline CDR1 and CDR2: SGHTA and FQGNSA. This CDR3 has 16 amino acids. V shed 1 base and J 5 bases; nucleotides not matched to a gene: 7. The CDR3 nucleotides read TGTGCCAGCAGCTTAGACCCCGGGACTAGAAACAATGAGCAGTTCTTC. Protein: CASSLDPGTRNNEQFF.

J is TRBJ2-7 and V is TRBV24-1; TRBD1 matches at 7 bases. V lost 8 bases, J lost 2 bases, and 17 bases stayed unmatched. Per the germline V gene, CDR1 is KGHDR and CDR2 is SFDVKD. The CDR3 runs to 17 residues. In DNA, the CDR3 is TGTGCCACCATAACCTCATCCTCGACAGGGTCGGCCTACGAGCAGTACTTC. The encoded protein is CATITSSSTGSAYEQYF.

This clone was counted a single time. V gene TRBV5-4 combines with J gene TRBJ1-1; D remains unclear. Germline V CDR1 and CDR2: SGHNT, YYREEE (reference sequence). Deletions cut 5 bases from V and 5 bases from J, with 13 bases between. CDR3 size: 13 residues. The CDR3 sequence: CASRGRQWTEAFF. The CDR3 region has the DNA TGTGCCAGCAGGGGCCGACAATGGACTGAAGCTTTCTTT.